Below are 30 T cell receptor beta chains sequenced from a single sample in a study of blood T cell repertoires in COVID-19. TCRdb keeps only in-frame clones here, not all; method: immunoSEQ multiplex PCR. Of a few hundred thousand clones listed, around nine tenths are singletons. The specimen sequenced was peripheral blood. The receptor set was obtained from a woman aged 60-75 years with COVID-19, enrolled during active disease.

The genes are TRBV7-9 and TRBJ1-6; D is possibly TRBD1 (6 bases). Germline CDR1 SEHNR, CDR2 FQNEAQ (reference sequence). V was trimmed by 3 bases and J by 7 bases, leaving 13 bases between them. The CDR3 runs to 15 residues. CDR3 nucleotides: TGTGCCAGCAGCTTCGACAGGTCGGGCAATTCACCCCTCCACTTT. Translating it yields CASSFDRSGNSPLHF.

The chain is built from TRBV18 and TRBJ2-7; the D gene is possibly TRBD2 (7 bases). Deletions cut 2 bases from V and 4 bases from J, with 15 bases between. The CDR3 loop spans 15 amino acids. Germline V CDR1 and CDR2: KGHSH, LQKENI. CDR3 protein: CASSPGGAVSYEQYF. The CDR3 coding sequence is TGTGCCAGCTCACCAGGGGGGGCCGTTTCGTACGAGCAGTACTTC.

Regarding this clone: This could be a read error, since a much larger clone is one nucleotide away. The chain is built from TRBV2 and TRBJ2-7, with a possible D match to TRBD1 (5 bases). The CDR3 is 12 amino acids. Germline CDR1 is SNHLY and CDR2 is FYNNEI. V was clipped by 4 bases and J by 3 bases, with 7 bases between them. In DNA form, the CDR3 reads TGTGCCAGCAGTGCCCAGGGCTACGAGCAGTACTTC. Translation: CASSAQGYEQYF.

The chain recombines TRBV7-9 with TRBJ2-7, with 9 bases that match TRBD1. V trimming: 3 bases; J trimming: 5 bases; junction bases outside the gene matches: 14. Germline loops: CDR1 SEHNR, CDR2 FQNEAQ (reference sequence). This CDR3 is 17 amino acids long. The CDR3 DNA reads TGTGCCAGCAGCTTTACTCCGGGACAGGGTTTTCTGGACGAGCAGTACTTC. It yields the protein CASSFTPGQGFLDEQYF.

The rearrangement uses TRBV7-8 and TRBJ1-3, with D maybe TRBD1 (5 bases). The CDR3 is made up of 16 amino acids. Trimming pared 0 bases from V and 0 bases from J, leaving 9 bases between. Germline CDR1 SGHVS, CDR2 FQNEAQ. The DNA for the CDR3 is TGTGCCAGCAGCTTAGCGCGACAGTACTCTGGAAACACCATATATTTT. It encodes CASSLARQYSGNTIYF.

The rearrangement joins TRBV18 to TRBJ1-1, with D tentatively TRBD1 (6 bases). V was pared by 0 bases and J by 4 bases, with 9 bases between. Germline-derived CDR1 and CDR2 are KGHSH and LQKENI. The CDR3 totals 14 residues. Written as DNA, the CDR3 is TGTGCCAGCTCACCACCGGGGGCTCGCACTGAAGCTTTCTTT. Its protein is CASSPPGARTEAFF.

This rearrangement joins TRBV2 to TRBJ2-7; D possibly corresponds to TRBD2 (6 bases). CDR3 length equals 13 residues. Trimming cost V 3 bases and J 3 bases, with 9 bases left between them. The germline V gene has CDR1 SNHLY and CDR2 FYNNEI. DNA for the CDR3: TGTGCCAGCAGTGACAGGAGGGGCTACGAGCAGTACTTC. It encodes CASSDRRGYEQYF.

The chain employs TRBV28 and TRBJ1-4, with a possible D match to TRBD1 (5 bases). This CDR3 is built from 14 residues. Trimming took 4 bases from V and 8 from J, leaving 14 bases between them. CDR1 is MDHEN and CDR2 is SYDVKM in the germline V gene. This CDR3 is CASSWTFYREKLFF. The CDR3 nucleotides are TGTGCCAGCAGTTGGACCTTTTACAGGGAAAAACTGTTTTTT.

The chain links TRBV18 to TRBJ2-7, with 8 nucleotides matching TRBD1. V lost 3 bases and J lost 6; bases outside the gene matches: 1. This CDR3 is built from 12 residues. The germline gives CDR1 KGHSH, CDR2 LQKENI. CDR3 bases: TGTGCCAGCTCACCCACAGGGGGCGAGCAGTACTTC. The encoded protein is CASSPTGGEQYF.

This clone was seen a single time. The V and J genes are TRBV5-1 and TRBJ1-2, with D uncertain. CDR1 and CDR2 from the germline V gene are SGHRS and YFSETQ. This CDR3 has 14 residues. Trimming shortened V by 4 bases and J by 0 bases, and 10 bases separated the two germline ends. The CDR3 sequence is CASSDPGTNYGYTF. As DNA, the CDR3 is TGCGCCAGCAGCGATCCGGGAACTAACTATGGCTACACCTTC.

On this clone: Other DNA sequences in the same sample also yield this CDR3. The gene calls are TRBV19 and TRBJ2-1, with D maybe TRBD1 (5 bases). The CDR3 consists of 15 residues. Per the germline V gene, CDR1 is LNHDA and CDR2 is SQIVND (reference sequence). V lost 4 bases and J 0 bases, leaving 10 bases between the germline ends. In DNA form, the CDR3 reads TGTGCCAGTAGTAGGCAGGGTAGCTCCTACAATGAGCAGTTCTTC. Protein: CASSRQGSSYNEQFF.

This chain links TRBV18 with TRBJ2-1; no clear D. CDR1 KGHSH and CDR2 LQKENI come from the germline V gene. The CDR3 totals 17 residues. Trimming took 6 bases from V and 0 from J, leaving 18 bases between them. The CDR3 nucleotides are TGTGCCAGCTCCCACAACCTCCCCGACTTCTCCTACAATGAGCAGTTCTTC. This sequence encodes CASSHNLPDFSYNEQFF.

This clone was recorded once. The CDR3 region has the DNA TGTGCCAGCACCGGGACAGACTATGGCTACACCTTC. Residues: CASTGTDYGYTF. V usage is TRBV12-3 or TRBV12-4 and J usage is TRBJ1-2, with 7 bases aligning to TRBD1. V shed 7 bases and J 3 bases; nucleotides not matched to a gene: 2. This CDR3 region has 12 residues.

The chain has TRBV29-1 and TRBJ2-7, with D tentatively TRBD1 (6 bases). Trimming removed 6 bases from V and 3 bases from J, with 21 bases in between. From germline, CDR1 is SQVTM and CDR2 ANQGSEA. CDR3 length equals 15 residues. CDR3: CSVLPKTGLLYEQYF. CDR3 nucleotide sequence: TGCAGCGTCCTCCCCAAGACAGGTTTACTCTACGAGCAGTACTTC.

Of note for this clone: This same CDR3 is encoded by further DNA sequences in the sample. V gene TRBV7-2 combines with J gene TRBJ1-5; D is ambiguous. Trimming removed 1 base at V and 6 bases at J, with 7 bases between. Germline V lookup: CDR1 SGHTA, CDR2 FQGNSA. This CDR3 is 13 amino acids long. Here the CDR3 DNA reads TGTGCCAGCAGCTTAGAAGGAGGTCAGCCCCAGCATTTT. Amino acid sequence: CASSLEGGQPQHF. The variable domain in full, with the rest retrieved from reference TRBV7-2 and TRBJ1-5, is GAGVSQSPSNKVTEKGKDVELRCDPISGHTALYWYRQSLGQGLEFLIYFQGNSAPDKSGLPSDRFSAERTGGSVSTLTIQRTQQEDSAVYLCASSLEGGQPQHFGDGTRLSIL.

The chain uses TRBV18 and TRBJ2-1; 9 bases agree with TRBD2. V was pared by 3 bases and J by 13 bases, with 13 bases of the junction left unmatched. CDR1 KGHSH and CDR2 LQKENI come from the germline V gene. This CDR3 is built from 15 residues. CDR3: CASSPYGRGGGGQFF. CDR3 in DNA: TGTGCCAGCTCACCGTATGGGCGGGGGGGCGGCGGTCAGTTCTTC. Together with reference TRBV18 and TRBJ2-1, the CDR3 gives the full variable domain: NAGVMQNPRHLVRRRGQEARLRCSPMKGHSHVYWYRQLPEEGLKFMVYLQKENIIDESGMPKERFSAEFPKEGPSILRIQQVVRGDSAAYFCASSPYGRGGGGQFFGPGTRLTVL.

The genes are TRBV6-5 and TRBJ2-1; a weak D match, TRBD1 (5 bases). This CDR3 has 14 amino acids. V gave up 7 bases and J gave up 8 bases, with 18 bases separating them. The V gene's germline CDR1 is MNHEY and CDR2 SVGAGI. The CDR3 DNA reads TGTGCCAGCACCTTAATGCAGGGTCGCGATGAGCAGTTCTTC. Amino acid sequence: CASTLMQGRDEQFF.

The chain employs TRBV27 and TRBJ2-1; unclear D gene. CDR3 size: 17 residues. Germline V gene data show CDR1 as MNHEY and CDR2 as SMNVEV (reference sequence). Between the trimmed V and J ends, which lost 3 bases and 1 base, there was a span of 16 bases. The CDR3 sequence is CASSFYGRAVSYNEQFF. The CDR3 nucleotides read TGTGCCAGCAGTTTTTACGGCCGCGCGGTGTCCTACAATGAGCAGTTCTTC.

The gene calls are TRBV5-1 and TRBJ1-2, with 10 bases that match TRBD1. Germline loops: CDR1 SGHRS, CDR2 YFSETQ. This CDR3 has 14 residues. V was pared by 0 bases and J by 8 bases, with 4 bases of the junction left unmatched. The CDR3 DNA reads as TGCGCCAGCAGCTTGGGGACAGGGGGAGAGGGCTACACCTTC. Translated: CASSLGTGGEGYTF.

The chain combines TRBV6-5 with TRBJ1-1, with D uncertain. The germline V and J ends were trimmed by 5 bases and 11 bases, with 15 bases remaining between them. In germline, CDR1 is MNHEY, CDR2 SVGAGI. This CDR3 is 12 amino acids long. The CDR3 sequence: CASSLSGVRAFF. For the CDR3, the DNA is TGTGCCAGCAGTCTTTCCGGGGTGAGGGCTTTCTTT.

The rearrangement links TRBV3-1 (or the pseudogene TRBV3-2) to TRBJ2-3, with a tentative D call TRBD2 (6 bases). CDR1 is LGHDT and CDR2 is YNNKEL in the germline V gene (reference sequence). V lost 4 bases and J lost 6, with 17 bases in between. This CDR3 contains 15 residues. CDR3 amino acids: CASSPNARGSDTQYF. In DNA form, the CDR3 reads TGTGCCAGCAGCCCCAACGCCCGGGGGAGCGATACGCAGTATTTT.

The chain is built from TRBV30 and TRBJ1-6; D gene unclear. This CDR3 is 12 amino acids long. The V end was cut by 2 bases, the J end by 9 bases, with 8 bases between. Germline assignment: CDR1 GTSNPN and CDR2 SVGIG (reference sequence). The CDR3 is CAWSSEGSPLHF. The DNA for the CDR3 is TGTGCCTGGAGTTCGGAGGGTTCACCCCTCCACTTT.

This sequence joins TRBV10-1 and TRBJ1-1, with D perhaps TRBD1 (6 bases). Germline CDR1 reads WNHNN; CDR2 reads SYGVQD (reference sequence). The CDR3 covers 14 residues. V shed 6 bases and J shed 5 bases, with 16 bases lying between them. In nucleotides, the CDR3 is TGCGCCAGCAGCCCCAGAGGGGGGGGTACTGAAGCTTTCTTT. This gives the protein CASSPRGGGTEAFF.

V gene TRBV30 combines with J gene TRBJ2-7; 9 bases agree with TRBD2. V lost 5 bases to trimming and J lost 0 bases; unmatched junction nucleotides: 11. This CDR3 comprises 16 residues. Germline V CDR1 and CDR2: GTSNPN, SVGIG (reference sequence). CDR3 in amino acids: CAWGRAGAGGSYEQYF. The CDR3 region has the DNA TGTGCCTGGGGCCGAGCAGGAGCGGGGGGCTCCTACGAGCAGTACTTC.

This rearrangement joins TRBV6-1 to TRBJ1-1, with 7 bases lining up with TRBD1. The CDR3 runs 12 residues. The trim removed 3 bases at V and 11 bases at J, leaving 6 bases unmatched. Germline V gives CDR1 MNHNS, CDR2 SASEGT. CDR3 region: CASSERGQRAFF. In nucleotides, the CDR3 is TGTGCCAGCAGTGAGAGGGGGCAGAGGGCTTTCTTT.

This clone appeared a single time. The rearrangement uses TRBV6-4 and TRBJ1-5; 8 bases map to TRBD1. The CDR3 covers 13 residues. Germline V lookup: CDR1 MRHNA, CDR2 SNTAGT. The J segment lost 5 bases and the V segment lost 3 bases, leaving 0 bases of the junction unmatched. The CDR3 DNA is TGTGCCAGCAGTGAGACAGGGGATCAGCCCCAGCATTTT. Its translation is CASSETGDQPQHF.

The CDR3 spells CASSSPGGWDRPYNEQFF. In DNA, the CDR3 is TGTGCCAGCAGCTCCCCCGGTGGATGGGACAGACCCTACAATGAGCAGTTCTTC. The chain couples TRBV9 to TRBJ2-1; 7 nucleotides line up with TRBD1. The CDR3 has 18 amino acids. Germline-derived CDR1 and CDR2 are SGDLS and YYNGEE. Losses at the gene ends were 4 bases for V and 2 bases for J; bases not matched to a gene: 15.

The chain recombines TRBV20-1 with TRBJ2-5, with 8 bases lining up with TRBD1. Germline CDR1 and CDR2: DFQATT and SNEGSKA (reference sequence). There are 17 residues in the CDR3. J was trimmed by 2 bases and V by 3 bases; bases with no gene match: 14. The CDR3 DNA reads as TGCAGTGCTAGTCCGGGGGTCGGCCGACAGGGGCAAGAGACCCAGTACTTC. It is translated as CSASPGVGRQGQETQYF.

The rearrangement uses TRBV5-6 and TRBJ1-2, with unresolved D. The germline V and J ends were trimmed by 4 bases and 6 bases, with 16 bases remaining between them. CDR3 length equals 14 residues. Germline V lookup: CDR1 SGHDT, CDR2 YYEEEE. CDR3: CASSLPRVLNGYTF. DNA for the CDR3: TGTGCCAGCAGCCTCCCGCGCGTCTTAAATGGCTACACCTTC.

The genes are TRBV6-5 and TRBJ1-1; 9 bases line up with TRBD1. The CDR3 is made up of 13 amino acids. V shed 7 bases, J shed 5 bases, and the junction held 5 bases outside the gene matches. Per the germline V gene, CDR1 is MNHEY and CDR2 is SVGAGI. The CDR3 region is CASKPTGGTEAFF. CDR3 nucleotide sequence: TGTGCCAGCAAACCGACAGGGGGTACTGAAGCTTTCTTT.